This T cell receptor (beta chain) came from a study of neurological immune-mediated disorders (dated by TCRdb to between 2018 and 2020). About the full investigation: Among the 35 or so multiple sclerosis patients, approximately 30 had relapsing-remitting MS and 3 had secondary progressive MS. The 90 to 120 TCR-beta libraries covered PBMC samples along with longitudinal samples, technical triplicates, and paired sorted CD4+ and CD8+ T-cell subsets. The cohort was made up of approximately 69 subjects, consisting of about 15 HAM/TSP patients, around 35 multiple sclerosis patients and approximately 20 healthy controls. Peripheral blood TCR-beta repertoires from patients with HTLV-I-associated myelopathy (HAM/TSP), patients with multiple sclerosis, and healthy controls were compared in the study using UMI-based sequencing. The study at large found these results: Phylogenetic analysis grouped repertoires from 18 of 34 MS patients into a cluster of related CDR3 sequences, suggesting a possible repertoire-level signature. The MS cluster showed no association with clinical or MRI features, and the authors stated that larger cohorts are needed. TCR clonal expansion was highest in HAM/TSP patients and lowest in MS patients, with MS patients falling below even healthy controls. Expanded clones from different subjects shared no identical CDR3 amino acid sequences, which suggests that TCR-beta repertoires were private in all groups.

Unsorted PBMC libraries were generated from 2 million PBMCs stored in RNAlater at -80 °C until RNA extraction. Multiple sclerosis patients were enrolled in a US clinical protocol evaluating disease progression by magnetic resonance imaging. PBMCs were separated from peripheral blood using Ficoll-Hypaque density gradient centrifugation and then cryopreserved in liquid nitrogen. cDNA synthesis used template-switch 5'RACE with a primer carrying a 10-nucleotide random unique molecular identifier tagging each TCR transcript. Every sequencing run covered 15-18 subjects and yielded more than 200 million TCR-beta sequences. Total RNA was extracted with the RNeasy kit. The KAPA Real-time Library Amplification kit was used to amplify TCR-beta VDJ regions with primers targeting the TCR constant region and the 5'RACE anchor. A first PCR added sample indexes and Illumina adaptors, and a second PCR then raised library yield. After Ampure bead purification, the TCR product of roughly 650 bp was size-selected on a 2% E-gel SizeSelection system. Before pooling, library quality was assessed on a Bioanalyzer, concentration was determined with Qubit, and library quantification was performed with the Kapa Library Quantification kit. Libraries were sequenced paired-end 2 x 150 bp on an Illumina HiSeq 2500. To increase sequence diversity, roughly 24-30% phiX was spiked into each library pool. In the source study's methods: Quality-filtered reads were processed with the UMI-based MiGEC pipeline, and over 75% of raw TCR sequences were removed by the MiGEC pipeline during error correction. IMGT germline references were used for alignment of VDJ genes, and clonotypes were defined by a unique CDR3 amino acid sequence together with V-J genes. VDJtools evaluated clonal expansion, Shannon diversity and CDR3 relatedness (CalcPairwiseDistances, ClusterSamples); CLCbio workbench built phylogenetic trees. Expanded clones were defined as having at least 8 unique UMIs, based on coefficient-of-variation modelling across technical triplicates. TCRdb reanalyzed the raw reads on its own, using fastp at Q25 for trimming and MiXCR for clone calling, and kept in-frame beta chains. Every CDR3 protein is listed once, alongside the most common genes and DNA of its rows. The V and J calls come from TCRdb's annotation, not from the publication. The sample table shows 85,000 to 100,000 distinct CDR3 sequences, and 3.5% to 4% are seen once. About 6% of the sample is held by the ten biggest clonotypes.

This clonotype occurred many times. Its cognate antigen has yet to be identified. No clone much larger than this one lies a single base away; base qualities are absent. The CDR3 has 13 amino acids, counting the end cysteine and phenylalanine. The only DNA kept is the CDR3, 39 bases in frame from the first base. CDR1 and CDR2, per the germline V gene, are SGDLS and YYNGEE. The junction shows trimming of 0 bases on V and 2 bases on J, plus 5 bases between the germline ends. In this chain, TRBV9 is recombined with TRBJ1-1, with no confidently assigned D gene. The material sequenced was PBMCs. The source is a young woman with multiple sclerosis. The CDR3 reads as follows: CASSVAPNTEAFF. The DNA sequence is as follows: TGTGCCAGCAGCGTAGCTCCCAACACTGAAGCTTTCTTT.